What follows are 14 T cell receptor beta chains derived from one specimen sequenced in a study of technical replicates of blood from four donors. Libraries were prepared by immunoSEQ multiplex PCR; TCRdb keeps only in-frame clonotypes and omits some of them. This table has 40,000 to 65,000 clones, about 82% appearing once. Sequenced input: PBMCs. The receptors were gathered from a human donor in good health. Some clones in this sample may be carry-over from other donors' samples.

This chain uses TRBV4-1 with TRBJ2-7, with D maybe TRBD2 (6 bases). Trimming left V 0 bases short and J 3 bases short, with 18 bases between. The CDR3 covers 17 residues. Germline values: CDR1 MGHRA, CDR2 YSYEKL. The CDR3 DNA follows: TGCGCCAGCAGCCAAGATTGGCCCGGAGGGTCGAGCTACGAGCAGTACTTC. Its protein is CASSQDWPGGSSYEQYF.

The chain couples TRBV7-2 to TRBJ2-7; D is perhaps TRBD2 (7 bases). This CDR3 is built from 14 residues. In germline, CDR1 is SGHTA, CDR2 FQGNSA. V was cut by 4 bases and J by 0 bases, with 10 bases left in between. The DNA of the CDR3 is TGTGCCAGCAGCTGGGGGGGCTCCTCCTACGAGCAGTACTTC. This codes for CASSWGGSSYEQYF.

In this sample, this clone turned up a few times. The chain combines TRBV27 with TRBJ1-1; possible D gene TRBD1, 6 bases. CDR3 length: 14 residues. Germline loops: CDR1 MNHEY, CDR2 SMNVEV (reference sequence). The germline V and J ends were trimmed by 7 bases and 4 bases, with 16 bases remaining between them. CDR3 nucleotides: TGTGCCAGCACTCTCAGTCGGGGGGCCACTGAAGCTTTCTTT. Translated: CASTLSRGATEAFF.

The chain recombines TRBV7-2 with TRBJ2-7, with 10 positions matching TRBD2. The CDR3 extends over 16 amino acids. The ends lost 5 bases at V and 3 bases at J; junction bases unmatched: 10. Germline V lookup: CDR1 SGHTA, CDR2 FQGNSA. The CDR3 coding sequence is TGTGCCAGCAGCCAAGGGCTAGCGGGAGCCCGCTACGAGCAGTACTTC. This sequence encodes CASSQGLAGARYEQYF.

The gene calls are TRBV10-3 and TRBJ2-5; D is possibly TRBD1 (6 bases). Germline V gene sequence: CDR1 ENHRY, CDR2 SYGVKD. The CDR3 spans 13 residues. V shed 10 bases and J shed 1 base, with 13 bases lying between them. The CDR3: CATTRDTQETQYF. The CDR3 region has the DNA TGTGCCACCACCCGGGACACCCAAGAGACCCAGTACTTC.

The rearrangement links TRBV7-7 to TRBJ2-3; the D is unclear. Trimming took off 1 base at V and 3 bases at J, with 5 bases between the two ends. This CDR3 region has 13 residues. Germline CDR1 SSHAT, CDR2 FNYEAQ (reference sequence). The CDR3 DNA sequence: TGTGCCAGCAGCTTAGGCGAGACAGATACGCAGTATTTT. Translating it yields CASSLGETDTQYF.

V gene TRBV2 combines with J gene TRBJ1-2; perhaps TRBD1 as D (5 bases). Looked up from germline, CDR1 is SNHLY and CDR2 is FYNNEI. The CDR3 extends over 13 amino acids. The V and J ends lost 4 bases and 6 bases respectively, with 12 bases between them. CDR3 DNA: TGTGCCAGCAGTGGTGTCAGGGTACATGGCTACACCTTC. Translation gives CASSGVRVHGYTF.

This clone was counted only a few times. The CDR3 DNA reads as TGCGCCAGCAGCCAAGTTACAGTGTCGAACACCGGGGAGCTGTTTTTT. The encoded protein is CASSQVTVSNTGELFF. V and J are TRBV4-1 and TRBJ2-2; D is uncertain. The germline V and J ends were trimmed by 1 base and 0 bases, with 9 bases remaining between them. This CDR3 is 16 amino acids long. Germline V gives CDR1 MGHRA, CDR2 YSYEKL.

CDR3 sequence reads: CASNLASNQPQHF. CDR3 in DNA: TGTGCCAGCAATCTCGCGTCCAATCAGCCCCAGCATTTT. The chain is built from TRBV2 and TRBJ1-5; D unclear. Germline lookup yields CDR1 SNHLY and CDR2 FYNNEI. The CDR3 covers 13 residues. Trimming pared 7 bases from V and 3 bases from J, leaving 10 bases between.

Details on this clone: A read error may produce the germline difference seen at one junction end. V gene TRBV9 combines with J gene TRBJ2-2; perhaps TRBD1 as D (6 bases). Looked up from germline, CDR1 is SGDLS and CDR2 is YYNGEE. There are 15 residues in the CDR3. The DNA for the CDR3 is TGTGCCAGCAGGGTAGGGGACACAGTTACCGGGGAGCTGTTTTTT. Translation gives CASRVGDTVTGELFF.

This clone occurred once. CDR3 amino acids: CASSQGTSEQYF. The CDR3 bases are TGCGCCAGCAGCCAGGGGACTTCCGAGCAGTACTTC. This chain connects TRBV4-1 to TRBJ2-7, with D possibly being TRBD2 (6 bases). This CDR3 comprises 12 residues. Trimming took off 3 bases at V and 6 bases at J, with 9 bases between the two ends. Per the germline V gene, CDR1 is MGHRA and CDR2 is YSYEKL.

The chain uses TRBV6-7 and TRBJ2-1; TRBD1 agrees at 8 bases. TRBV6-7 is an ORF for which the function is uncertain. The CDR3 runs 15 residues. J lost 9 bases, V lost 4 bases, and 11 bases had no gene match. CDR3 sequence: CASSSPQGALSEQFF. DNA of the CDR3: TGTGCCAGCAGTTCCCCGCAGGGGGCATTGAGTGAGCAGTTCTTC.

CDR3: CASSPSGAGLRGMNTEAFF. CDR3 DNA: TGTGCCAGCAGCCCTAGCGGGGCGGGCCTTCGGGGAATGAACACTGAAGCTTTCTTT. The genes are TRBV7-9 and TRBJ1-1, with D tentatively TRBD1 (5 bases). This CDR3 contains 19 residues. Trimming took off 5 bases at V and 0 bases at J, with 25 bases between the two ends. Germline CDR1 and CDR2: SEHNR and FQNEAQ (reference sequence).

The rearrangement links TRBV7-2 to TRBJ1-2; D remains unclear. The CDR3 is 13 residues long. Germline V gene sequence: CDR1 SGHTA, CDR2 FQGNSA. The V end lost 5 bases, the J end lost 1 base, and 8 bases lay between the germline ends. The CDR3 DNA sequence: TGTGCCAGCAGCCCCGGAGATAACTATGGCTACACCTTC. It encodes CASSPGDNYGYTF.